These 28 T cell receptor beta chains share one sample of origin, sequenced in a study of CD8 T cells in ankylosing spondylitis. One entry per CDR3 protein, called by TCRdb with MiXCR from the 5' RACE reads. In the table there are around 150,000 distinct CDR3 sequences, around 32% of which are singletons. The sequenced sample consisted of synovial fluid, either unsorted or a sorted T cell fraction (not recorded which). These TCRs come from a male donor with ankylosing spondylitis.

This rearrangement joins TRBV6-1 to TRBJ2-5; 9 bases match TRBD1. In germline, CDR1 is MNHNS, CDR2 SASEGT. The CDR3 is 14 amino acids. Trimming took 8 bases from V and 5 from J; bases not matched to a gene: 9. This CDR3 is CASFYRGLGETQYF. The CDR3 DNA reads as TGTGCCAGCTTCTACAGGGGGCTGGGGGAGACCCAGTACTTC.

The J gene is TRBJ2-4, the V gene TRBV12-3 or TRBV12-4; D gene ambiguous. The ends were cut back, 1 base at V and 9 bases at J, with 7 bases in the middle. This CDR3 spans 12 amino acids. CDR3 nucleotide sequence: TGTGCCAGCAGTTTAGACTCAGGCATTCAGTACTTC. Protein sequence: CASSLDSGIQYF.

The chain employs TRBV7-6 and TRBJ2-1; possible D gene TRBD2, 5 bases. This CDR3 has 15 residues. Germline V gene lookup returns CDR1 SGHVS and CDR2 FNYEAQ. Trimming removed 6 bases from V and 13 bases from J, with 25 bases in between. The CDR3 DNA sequence: TGTGCCAGCAGTCCCTCGGCAGGCCCGGGATCGTCCCAGTTCTTC. Its translation is CASSPSAGPGSSQFF.

This rearrangement joins TRBV28 to TRBJ1-4, with D unclear. Trimming pared 2 bases from V and 12 bases from J, leaving 10 bases between. Germline assignment: CDR1 MDHEN and CDR2 SYDVKM. This CDR3 region has 12 residues. The chain's CDR3 is CASSLKSAQLFF. The CDR3, as DNA: TGTGCCAGCAGTTTAAAATCGGCTCAACTGTTTTTT.

This clonotype was counted many times. The V gene is TRBV18, the J gene TRBJ1-1; D gene unclear. This CDR3 has 17 residues. V lost 4 bases, J lost 3 bases, and 21 bases lay in between. Germline values: CDR1 KGHSH, CDR2 LQKENI. The CDR3 coding sequence is TGTGCCAGCTCACGGATGGGAGTCGCCCAACCGGACACTGAAGCTTTCTTT. It encodes CASSRMGVAQPDTEAFF.

This clonotype was detected a few times. The chain is built from TRBV7-2 and TRBJ1-2; D is undetermined. The CDR3 has 13 amino acids. Germline-derived CDR1 and CDR2 are SGHTA and FQGNSA. V was pared by 2 bases and J by 3 bases, with 7 bases between. This CDR3 reads CASSLYVDYGYTF. The CDR3 DNA reads as TGTGCCAGCAGCTTATATGTGGACTATGGCTACACCTTC.

This chain connects TRBV29-1 to TRBJ2-3, with TRBD1 matching over 8 bases. Germline lookup yields CDR1 SQVTM and CDR2 ANQGSEA. CDR3 length: 13 amino acids. The V segment lost 6 bases and the J segment 5 bases; nucleotides outside the gene matches: 7. The CDR3 region has the DNA TGCAGCGTCGACCAGGGGGCGTTAGATACGCAGTATTTT. Translated: CSVDQGALDTQYF.

This clonotype was observed at least ten times. The J gene is TRBJ2-3, the V gene TRBV11-2, with 7 nucleotides matching TRBD1. This CDR3 contains 14 residues. V shed 2 bases and J 3 bases; nucleotides not matched to a gene: 2. From germline, CDR1 is SGHAT and CDR2 FQNNGV. In DNA, the CDR3 is TGTGCCAGCAGCTTACTGACAGGGACAGATACGCAGTATTTT. Translated: CASSLLTGTDTQYF.

The chain recombines TRBV11-2 with TRBJ1-3; TRBD1 aligns across 7 bases. Looked up from germline, CDR1 is SGHAT and CDR2 is FQNNGV. Trimming cost V 5 bases and J 4 bases; bases outside gene matches: 5. The CDR3 consists of 14 residues. The CDR3 coding sequence is TGTGCCAGCAGCCGAACGACAGGGGGAAACACCATATATTTT. It yields the protein CASSRTTGGNTIYF. Using reference TRBV11-2 and TRBJ1-3 for the parts outside the CDR3, the full variable domain is EAGVAQSPRYKIIEKRQSVAFWCNPISGHATLYWYQQILGQGPKLLIQFQNNGVVDDSQLPKDRFSAERLKGVDSTLKIQPAKLEDSAVYLCASSRTTGGNTIYFGEGSWLTVV.

This rearrangement joins TRBV5-1 to TRBJ1-1; D might be TRBD1 (5 bases). The germline V and J ends were trimmed by 2 bases and 3 bases, with 17 bases remaining between them. CDR3 length: 16 amino acids. The germline V gene has CDR1 SGHRS and CDR2 YFSETQ. The CDR3 loop is CASSFTTGRGDTEAFF. The CDR3 nucleotides are TGCGCCAGCAGCTTTACTACAGGTAGAGGGGACACTGAAGCTTTCTTT.

This clonotype was seen a handful of times. The chain uses TRBV12-3 or TRBV12-4 and TRBJ1-5; 7 bases map to TRBD1. CDR3 length: 16 amino acids. V lost 5 bases and J lost 1; bases outside the gene matches: 8. In nucleotides, the CDR3 is TGTGCCAGCAGTCCTTTACAGGGGCAAAGCAATCAGCCCCAGCATTTT. Protein sequence: CASSPLQGQSNQPQHF.

The rearrangement joins TRBV13 to TRBJ2-7; 8 bases map to TRBD1. This CDR3 has 15 residues. Looked up from germline, CDR1 is PRHDT and CDR2 is FYEKMQ (reference sequence). V was clipped by 5 bases and J by 4 bases; unmatched bases: 10. The CDR3 coding sequence is TGTGCCAGCAGCCTCGAGACAGGGGCGGGTTACGAGCAGTACTTC. Residues: CASSLETGAGYEQYF.

The chain couples TRBV2 to TRBJ2-1; 7 positions match TRBD1. CDR3 length: 15 amino acids. Per the germline V gene, CDR1 is SNHLY and CDR2 is FYNNEI. V was pared by 7 bases and J by 0 bases, with 6 bases of the junction left unmatched. CDR3 loop: CASTQTGLSYNEQFF. The CDR3 bases are TGTGCCAGCACCCAGACAGGGCTCTCCTACAATGAGCAGTTCTTC.

This clonotype was recorded at least ten times. The genes are TRBV6-1 and TRBJ2-4; 9 bases match TRBD1. The CDR3 loop spans 15 amino acids. Germline lookup yields CDR1 MNHNS and CDR2 SASEGT. Trimming took 6 bases from V and 4 from J; bases not matched to a gene: 7. CDR3 DNA sequence: TGTGCCAGCAGACCTCCGGGACAGGGAAAAAACATTCAGTACTTC. This codes for CASRPPGQGKNIQYF.

This clonotype showed up just a few times. This chain joins TRBV12-3 or TRBV12-4 and TRBJ2-3; TRBD2 agrees at 10 bases. V lost 8 bases to trimming and J lost 6 bases; unmatched junction nucleotides: 11. The CDR3 length is 15 residues. The chain's CDR3 is CASSYLAGARDTQYF. CDR3 bases: TGTGCCAGCTCCTATCTAGCGGGAGCAAGGGATACGCAGTATTTT.

The chain joins TRBV14 to TRBJ1-5; D gene ambiguous. Trimming left V 2 bases short and J 0 bases short, with 11 bases between. The CDR3 contains 16 residues. CDR1 is SGHDN, CDR2 FVKESK, per germline. CDR3 sequence: CASSQRRRNSNQPQHF. In DNA, the CDR3 is TGTGCCAGCAGCCAAAGGAGACGGAATAGCAATCAGCCCCAGCATTTT.

V usage is TRBV7-3 and J usage is TRBJ2-1, with 7 positions matching TRBD1. The CDR3 sequence is 13 residues long. Germline lookup yields CDR1 SGHTA and CDR2 FQGTGA. The J segment lost 9 bases and the V segment lost 3 bases, leaving 5 bases of the junction unmatched. CDR3 DNA: TGTGCCAGCAGCTTTGTAGGGGGCGGTGAGCAGTTCTTC. Translated: CASSFVGGGEQFF.

This clonotype was recorded many times. The chain combines TRBV7-6 with TRBJ2-2; TRBD1 matches 8 bases. The CDR3 has 15 amino acids. Unmatched junction bases numbered 4, after V lost 1 base and J lost 6 bases. CDR1 is SGHVS, CDR2 FNYEAQ, per germline. The CDR3 sequence: CASSLGMTGAGELFF. In DNA, the CDR3 is TGTGCCAGCAGCTTAGGGATGACAGGGGCCGGGGAGCTGTTTTTT.

The chain carries TRBV29-1 and TRBJ1-1, with D uncertain. V shed 6 bases and J shed 11 bases, with 25 bases lying between them. The CDR3 covers 14 residues. Germline V gene sequence: CDR1 SQVTM, CDR2 ANQGSEA. Written as DNA, the CDR3 is TGCAGCGTGAGCTGGAGAACGCAGTCGTCGGAGGCTTTCTTT. Protein sequence: CSVSWRTQSSEAFF.

This clonotype was seen only a few times. J is TRBJ1-2 and V is TRBV6-4, with TRBD1 as a possible D gene (6 bases). In germline, CDR1 is MRHNA, CDR2 SNTAGT. CDR3 length: 13 residues. V lost 6 bases, J lost 5 bases, and 13 bases lay in between. The CDR3 here is CASSPQQGYGYTF. DNA for the CDR3: TGTGCCAGCAGCCCACAGCAGGGGTATGGCTACACCTTC.

V is TRBV20-1 and J is TRBJ2-5; possibly TRBD1 for D (5 bases). Germline CDR1 is DFQATT and CDR2 is SNEGSKA (reference sequence). The CDR3 has 14 residues. Trimming cost V 3 bases and J 1 base, with 12 bases left between them. The CDR3 loop is CSARARGPQETQYF. DNA of the CDR3: TGCAGTGCTAGGGCAAGGGGCCCCCAAGAGACCCAGTACTTC.

The chain recombines TRBV5-1 with TRBJ2-3; TRBD1 matches 8 bases. Germline-derived CDR1 and CDR2 are SGHRS and YFSETQ. The CDR3 has 15 amino acids. J was trimmed by 0 bases and V by 4 bases; bases with no gene match: 4. Here the CDR3 DNA reads TGCGCCAGCAGCGTGGGACAGGAAAGCACAGATACGCAGTATTTT. This translates into CASSVGQESTDTQYF.

The chain joins TRBV15 to TRBJ1-2, with D unresolved. CDR1 and CDR2 (germline): LNHNV, YYDKDF (reference sequence). This CDR3 comprises 16 residues. V was shortened by 0 bases and J by 7 bases, with 18 bases between the two germline ends. CDR3 region: CATSRDRRQSNSGYTF. The CDR3 DNA reads TGTGCCACCAGCAGAGATCGTCGGCAGTCTAATAGTGGCTACACCTTC.

This clonotype was seen at least ten times. The chain couples TRBV20-1 to TRBJ2-1; D is undetermined. The germline V gene encodes CDR1 DFQATT and CDR2 SNEGSKA (reference sequence). The CDR3 has 16 residues. Trimming took 1 base from V and 5 from J, leaving 18 bases between them. The CDR3 DNA reads as TGCAGTGCTAGAGGCCCCCCCCCCGCGAGGCACAATGAGCAGTTCTTC. Its translation: CSARGPPPARHNEQFF.

The CDR3 DNA is TGCAGTGCTAGAGCCAAAGGTGGCCCCGATAATTCACCCCTCCACTTT. Protein: CSARAKGGPDNSPLHF. The V and J genes are TRBV20-1 and TRBJ1-6; D unresolved. V gave up 1 base and J gave up 5 bases, with 15 bases separating them. Per germline, CDR1 DFQATT and CDR2 SNEGSKA (reference sequence). The CDR3 covers 16 residues.

This clonotype was counted only a few times. The chain uses TRBV6-1 and TRBJ2-7; D unclear. Trimming left V 6 bases short and J 1 base short, with 16 bases between. Per the germline V gene, CDR1 is MNHNS and CDR2 is SASEGT. The CDR3 spans 15 residues. The CDR3 is CASRIGPEGSYEQYF. The DNA for the CDR3 is TGTGCCAGCAGGATAGGGCCAGAAGGATCCTACGAGCAGTACTTC.

This chain links TRBV7-2 with TRBJ1-6; D remains unclear. The germline V gene has CDR1 SGHTA and CDR2 FQGNSA. This CDR3 comprises 12 residues. V shed 3 bases and J shed 7 bases, with 4 bases lying between them. This CDR3 is CASSFWNSPLHF. CDR3 coding DNA: TGTGCCAGCAGCTTCTGGAATTCACCCCTCCACTTT.

This clonotype was counted a few times. The DNA for the CDR3 is TGTGCCAGCAGTATTCGACTAGATAATCAGCCCCAGCATTTT. Translating gives CASSIRLDNQPQHF. V and J are TRBV28 and TRBJ1-5; D gene uncertain. This CDR3 is built from 14 residues. V was trimmed by 5 bases and J by 4 bases, leaving 12 bases between them. CDR1 is MDHEN and CDR2 is SYDVKM in the germline V gene.